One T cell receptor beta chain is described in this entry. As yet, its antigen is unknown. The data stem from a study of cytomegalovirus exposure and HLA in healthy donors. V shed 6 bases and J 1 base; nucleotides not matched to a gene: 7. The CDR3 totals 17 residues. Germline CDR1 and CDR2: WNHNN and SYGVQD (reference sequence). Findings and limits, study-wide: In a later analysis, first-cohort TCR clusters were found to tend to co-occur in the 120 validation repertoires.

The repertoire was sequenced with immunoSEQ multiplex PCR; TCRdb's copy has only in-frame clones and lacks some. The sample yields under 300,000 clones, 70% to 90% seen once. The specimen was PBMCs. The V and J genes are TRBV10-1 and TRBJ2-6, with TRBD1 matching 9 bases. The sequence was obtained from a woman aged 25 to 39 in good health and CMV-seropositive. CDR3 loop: CASRDRDRVSGANVLTF. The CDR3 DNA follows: TGCGCCAGCAGGGACCGGGACAGGGTTTCTGGGGCCAACGTCCTGACTTTC.